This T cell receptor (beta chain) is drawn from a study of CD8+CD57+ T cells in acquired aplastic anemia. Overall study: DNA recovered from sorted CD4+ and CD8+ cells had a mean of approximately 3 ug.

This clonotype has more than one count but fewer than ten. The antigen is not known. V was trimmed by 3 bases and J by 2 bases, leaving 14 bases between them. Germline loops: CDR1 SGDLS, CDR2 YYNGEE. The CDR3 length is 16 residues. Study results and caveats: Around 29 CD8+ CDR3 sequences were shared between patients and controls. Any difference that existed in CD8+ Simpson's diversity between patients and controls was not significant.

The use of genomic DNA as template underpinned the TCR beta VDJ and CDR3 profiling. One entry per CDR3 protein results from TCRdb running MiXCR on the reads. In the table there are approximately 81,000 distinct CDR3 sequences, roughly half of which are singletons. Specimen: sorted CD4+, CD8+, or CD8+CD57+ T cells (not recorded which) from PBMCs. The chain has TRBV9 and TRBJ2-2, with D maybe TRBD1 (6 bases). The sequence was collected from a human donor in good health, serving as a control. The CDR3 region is CASSEWWTDNTGELFF. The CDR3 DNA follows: TGTGCCAGCAGCGAGTGGTGGACAGATAACACCGGGGAGCTGTTTTTT.